This entry concerns a single T cell receptor (beta chain). The data originate from a study of CD8 T cells in Susac syndrome. RNA in amounts of about 0.5 to 1 ug was reverse transcribed with random hexamers. TCRdb re-called the immunoSEQ multiplex PCR reads with MiXCR, one entry per CDR3 protein. The data hold approximately 190,000 distinct CDR3 sequences, with 95% observed a single time. The CDR3 is made up of 13 amino acids. Between the trimmed V and J ends, which lost 2 bases and 7 bases, there was a span of 11 bases. The germline V gene has CDR1 DFQATT and CDR2 SNEGSKA (reference sequence). Sequenced material: CD8+ T cells from PBMCs. This TCR derives from a human donor with Susac syndrome. This chain connects TRBV20-1 to TRBJ2-2; either TRBD1 or TRBD2 may fit D (6 bases each). For the CDR3, the DNA is TGCAGTGCTAGAAGGGGGGCGGTCGGGGAGCTGTTTTTT. Residues: CSARRGAVGELFF.